The text below deals with one T cell receptor (beta chain). The antigen remains unidentified. The data derive from a study of cytomegalovirus exposure and HLA in healthy donors. TCRdb's table, derived via immunoSEQ multiplex PCR, lists solely in-frame clones and lacks some. This table has approximately 260,000 clones, 65% to 90% appearing once. Whole-study findings and limits: The study flagged around 160 TCR beta chains as cytomegalovirus-associated. According to a subsequent analysis, TCR clusters from the first cohort were inclined to appear together in the 110 or so validation repertoires. Published work reported that the classifier diagnosed cytomegalovirus status with high specificity and sensitivity.

The donors formed part of the roughly 120-subject validation cohort, distinct from the roughly 670-subject first cohort. This sequence originates from a woman aged 18-29 years in good health and CMV-seronegative. What was sequenced was PBMCs.

The CDR3 nucleotides are TGCGCCAGCAGCCACTCTGGTGGGGCTTCGAACACTGAAGCTTTCTTT. Amino acids: CASSHSGGASNTEAFF. The chain combines TRBV4-1 with TRBJ1-1; D possibly corresponds to TRBD1 (5 bases). The CDR3 spans 16 residues. V shed 3 bases and J shed 1 base, with 15 bases lying between them. From germline, CDR1 is MGHRA and CDR2 YSYEKL.